This T cell receptor beta chain was sequenced in a study of radiation and T cells in renal cell carcinoma. Study-wide results and caveats: Top tumor clonotypes rose in blood 2 weeks post-radiation, then contracted.

The CDR3 has 12 residues. The V gene's germline CDR1 is SEHNR and CDR2 FQNEAQ (reference sequence). Trimming shortened V by 3 bases and J by 6 bases, and 6 bases separated the two germline ends. Repertoires were generated with immunoSEQ multiplex PCR, while TCRdb's copy carries only in-frame clones and drops some. The table records some 100,000 clones, approximately 82% of them present only once. This clone appeared a few times. The target antigen is unknown. Described time point: blood 4 weeks post-SBRT, at nephrectomy. Treatment: 15 Gy SBRT to primary tumor, nephrectomy 4 weeks later. Nephrectomy followed 15 Gy stereotactic body radiation by 4 weeks.

The sequencing used blood, collected from a patient whose treatment included radiotherapy and nephrectomy. The rearrangement links TRBV7-9 to TRBJ2-1; the D is unclear. This sequence was found in a man aged 55 to 69 with renal cell carcinoma. The CDR3 nucleotides are TGTGCCAGCAGCTTGTCCATCAATGAGCAGTTCTTC. It specifies CASSLSINEQFF.